The 16 T cell receptor beta chains reported below all come from one sample, sequenced in a study of siplizumab effects on memory and regulatory T cells. Sequencing was performed with immunoSEQ multiplex PCR; in TCRdb, only in-frame clones are kept and a portion is missing. Found here are some 100,000 clones, 94% of them singletons; the top ten hold around 0.6%. Specimen: Tregs sorted from blood. All receptors derive from a human donor in good health.

V gene TRBV28 combines with J gene TRBJ2-7, with no clear D. This CDR3 spans 10 amino acids. Trimming took 7 bases from V and 5 from J, leaving 6 bases between them. Germline loops: CDR1 MDHEN, CDR2 SYDVKM. The CDR3 DNA reads as TGTGCCAGCATTGGAGACGAGCAGTACTTC. Residues: CASIGDEQYF.

The gene calls are TRBV6-5 and TRBJ1-5; tentatively, D is TRBD1 (6 bases). The CDR3 contains 14 residues. The V end was cut by 5 bases, the J end by 2 bases, with 10 bases between. Germline loops: CDR1 MNHEY, CDR2 SVGAGI. The CDR3 DNA reads TGTGCCAGCAGTAAACGACAGGGCAATCAGCCCCAGCATTTT. It specifies CASSKRQGNQPQHF.

Only a few counts were recorded for this clone. The chain recombines TRBV7-2 with TRBJ2-7, with 7 nucleotides matching TRBD2. After removal of 3 bases from V and 3 bases from J, the junction contained 2 bases not matched to a gene. The CDR3 extends over 13 amino acids. Per germline, CDR1 SGHTA and CDR2 FQGNSA. CDR3 amino acids: CASSLTSSYEQYF. The CDR3 DNA is TGTGCCAGCAGCTTGACTAGCAGCTACGAGCAGTACTTC.

This chain links TRBV2 with TRBJ2-1, with 12 bases aligning to TRBD2. Germline CDR1 reads SNHLY; CDR2 reads FYNNEI. The junction had 14 bases not matched to a gene; V was cut back by 6 bases and J by 5 bases. This CDR3 spans 18 amino acids. CDR3: CASRAPGLAGKWNNEQFF. The CDR3 bases are TGTGCCAGCAGGGCCCCGGGACTAGCGGGCAAATGGAACAATGAGCAGTTCTTC.

The chain links TRBV27 to TRBJ2-5; 9 bases line up with TRBD1. The trim removed 6 bases at V and 4 bases at J, leaving 9 bases unmatched. Germline loops: CDR1 MNHEY, CDR2 SMNVEV (reference sequence). This CDR3 spans 15 amino acids. The CDR3 DNA sequence: TGTGCCAGCAGGGGACAGGGTAGTTTCCGAGAGACCCAGTACTTC. Protein sequence: CASRGQGSFRETQYF.

The chain combines TRBV10-3 with TRBJ2-7; the D gene is possibly TRBD1 (5 bases). Germline assignment: CDR1 ENHRY and CDR2 SYGVKD. The CDR3 is 15 residues long. Trimming stripped 6 bases from V and 0 bases from J, with 15 bases between. CDR3 region: CAIREQVTSSYEQYF. Here the CDR3 DNA reads TGTGCCATCAGGGAACAGGTTACGAGCTCCTACGAGCAGTACTTC.

This clone was recorded a few times. This chain links TRBV28 with TRBJ2-1; no reliable D call. The CDR3 consists of 14 residues. V lost 3 bases and J 4 bases, leaving 10 bases between the germline ends. Germline CDR1 MDHEN, CDR2 SYDVKM. Here the CDR3 reads CASSLYAPYNEQFF. CDR3 sequence (DNA): TGTGCCAGCAGTTTGTATGCCCCGTACAATGAGCAGTTCTTC. The complete variable domain, with remaining parts taken from reference TRBV28 and TRBJ2-1, reads DVKVTQSSRYLVKRTGEKVFLECVQDMDHENMFWYRQDPGLGLRLIYFSYDVKMKEKGDIPEGYSVSREKKERFSLILESASTNQTSMYLCASSLYAPYNEQFFGPGTRLTVL.

This chain links TRBV14 with TRBJ2-3; D is uncertain. V was trimmed by 2 bases and J by 1 base, leaving 10 bases between them. Germline V gives CDR1 SGHDN, CDR2 FVKESK. The CDR3 totals 15 residues. Here the CDR3 reads CASSQRVVGTDTQYF. CDR3 nucleotide sequence: TGTGCCAGCAGCCAAAGGGTAGTCGGCACAGATACGCAGTATTTT.

The J gene is TRBJ2-7, the V gene TRBV28; 13 nucleotides agree with TRBD2. The CDR3 consists of 20 residues. V trimming: 5 bases; J trimming: 2 bases; junction bases outside the gene matches: 18. Germline-derived CDR1 and CDR2 are MDHEN and SYDVKM. CDR3 region: CASSTLRHPPGLAGTYEQYF. The CDR3 nucleotides are TGTGCCAGCAGTACCCTGAGACACCCTCCGGGACTAGCGGGAACCTACGAGCAGTACTTC.

The V and J genes are TRBV29-1 and TRBJ2-7, with 7 nucleotides matching TRBD2. J gave up 7 bases and V 6 bases, and 12 bases lay outside the gene matches. From germline, CDR1 is SQVTM and CDR2 ANQGSEA. The CDR3 spans 13 residues. The CDR3 region is CSVAPTREGEQYF. In DNA form, the CDR3 reads TGCAGCGTGGCCCCTACAAGGGAGGGGGAGCAGTACTTC.

This clone has only one observation. The chain joins TRBV6-1 to TRBJ1-2, with a possible D match to TRBD1 (6 bases). CDR1 is MNHNS and CDR2 is SASEGT in the germline V gene. V lost 6 bases and J 4 bases, leaving 18 bases between the germline ends. This CDR3 comprises 15 residues. CDR3 sequence: CASRALSGQSYGYTF. CDR3 nucleotide sequence: TGTGCCAGCAGGGCCCTATCCGGACAGTCCTATGGCTACACCTTC.

The chain couples TRBV9 to TRBJ2-7; D possibly corresponds to TRBD1 (6 bases). Germline V gives CDR1 SGDLS, CDR2 YYNGEE. The CDR3 has 13 residues. Trimming shortened V by 0 bases and J by 6 bases, and 10 bases separated the two germline ends. The CDR3 region is CASSVAGGTEQYF. The CDR3 DNA reads TGTGCCAGCAGCGTAGCTGGGGGCACCGAGCAGTACTTC.

This chain connects TRBV28 to TRBJ1-4, with a possible D match to TRBD1 (5 bases). The V and J ends lost 6 bases and 9 bases respectively, with 17 bases between them. Germline V gives CDR1 MDHEN, CDR2 SYDVKM. The CDR3 covers 14 residues. CDR3 nucleotide sequence: TGTGCCAGCAGCTCCGGGACCCAGACTAAAAAACTGTTTTTT. Its protein product is CASSSGTQTKKLFF.

The chain combines TRBV18 with TRBJ2-3, with 10 bases matching TRBD2. V was pared by 1 base and J by 3 bases, with 1 base of the junction left unmatched. In germline, CDR1 is KGHSH, CDR2 LQKENI. CDR3 size: 15 residues. Here the CDR3 reads CASSPLAGGTDTQYF. The CDR3 coding sequence is TGTGCCAGCTCACCACTAGCGGGAGGAACAGATACGCAGTATTTT.

The chain uses TRBV7-9 and TRBJ2-1; D perhaps matches TRBD1 (5 bases). V was pared by 1 base and J by 6 bases, with 19 bases between. This CDR3 is 17 amino acids long. The germline V gene has CDR1 SEHNR and CDR2 FQNEAQ (reference sequence). This chain's CDR3 is CASSLGGMLGRGNEQFF. As DNA, the CDR3 is TGTGCCAGCAGCTTAGGGGGCATGCTGGGAAGGGGCAATGAGCAGTTCTTC.

This clone was picked up one time. This rearrangement joins TRBV11-3 to TRBJ2-1; D gene unclear. Trimming pared 4 bases from V and 7 bases from J, leaving 14 bases between. CDR1 and CDR2 (germline): SGHNT, YENEEA. This CDR3 has 14 residues. The CDR3 DNA reads as TGTGCCAGCAGCTCTTCTCTGGGCGCAAATGAGCAGTTCTTC. This translates into CASSSSLGANEQFF.